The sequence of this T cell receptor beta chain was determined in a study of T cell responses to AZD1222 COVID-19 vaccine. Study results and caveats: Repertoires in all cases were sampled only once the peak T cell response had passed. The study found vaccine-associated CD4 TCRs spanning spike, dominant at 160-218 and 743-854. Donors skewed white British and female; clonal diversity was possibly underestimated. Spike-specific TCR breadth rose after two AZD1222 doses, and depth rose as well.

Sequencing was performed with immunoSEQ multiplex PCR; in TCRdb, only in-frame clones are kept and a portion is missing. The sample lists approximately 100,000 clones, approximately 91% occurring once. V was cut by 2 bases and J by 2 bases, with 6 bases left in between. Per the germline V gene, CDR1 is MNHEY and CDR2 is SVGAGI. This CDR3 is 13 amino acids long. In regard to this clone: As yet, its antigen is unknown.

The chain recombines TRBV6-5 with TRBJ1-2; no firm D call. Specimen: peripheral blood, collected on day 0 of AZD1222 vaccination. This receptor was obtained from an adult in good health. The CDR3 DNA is TGTGCCAGCAGTTACGAGGCGAACTATGGCTACACCTTC. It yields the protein CASSYEANYGYTF.